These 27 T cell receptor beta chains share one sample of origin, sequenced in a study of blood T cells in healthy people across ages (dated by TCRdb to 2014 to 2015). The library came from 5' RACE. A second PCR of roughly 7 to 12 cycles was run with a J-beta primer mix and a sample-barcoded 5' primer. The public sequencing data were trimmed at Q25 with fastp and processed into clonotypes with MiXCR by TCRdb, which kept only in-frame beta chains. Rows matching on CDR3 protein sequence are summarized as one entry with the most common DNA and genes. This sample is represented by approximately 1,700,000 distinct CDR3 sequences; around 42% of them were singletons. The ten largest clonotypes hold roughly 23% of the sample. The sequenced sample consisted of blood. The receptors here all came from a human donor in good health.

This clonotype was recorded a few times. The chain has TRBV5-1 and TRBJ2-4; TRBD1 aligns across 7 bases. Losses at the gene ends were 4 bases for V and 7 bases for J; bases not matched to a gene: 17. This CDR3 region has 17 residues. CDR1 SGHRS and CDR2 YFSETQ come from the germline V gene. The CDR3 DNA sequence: TGCGCCAGCAGCCTGACGTTAATTAACAGGGGTAGTAACATTCAGTACTTC. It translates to CASSLTLINRGSNIQYF.

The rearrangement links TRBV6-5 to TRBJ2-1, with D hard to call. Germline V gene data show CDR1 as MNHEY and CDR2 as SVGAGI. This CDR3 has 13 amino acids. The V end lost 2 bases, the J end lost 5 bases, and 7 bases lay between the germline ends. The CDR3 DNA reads TGTGCCAGCAGTTACGACAAGCACAATGAGCAGTTCTTC. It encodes CASSYDKHNEQFF.

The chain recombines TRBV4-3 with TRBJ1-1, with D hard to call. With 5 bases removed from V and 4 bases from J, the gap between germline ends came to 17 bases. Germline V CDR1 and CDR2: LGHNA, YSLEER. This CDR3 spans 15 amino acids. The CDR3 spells CASSAQPDQSTEAFF. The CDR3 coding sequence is TGCGCCAGCAGCGCTCAGCCCGACCAGTCCACTGAAGCTTTCTTT.

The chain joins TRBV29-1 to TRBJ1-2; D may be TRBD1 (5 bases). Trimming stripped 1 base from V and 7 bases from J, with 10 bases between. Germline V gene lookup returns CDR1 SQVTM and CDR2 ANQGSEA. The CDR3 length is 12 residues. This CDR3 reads CSVEGFGGGYTF. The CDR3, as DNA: TGCAGCGTTGAAGGGTTCGGGGGTGGCTACACCTTC. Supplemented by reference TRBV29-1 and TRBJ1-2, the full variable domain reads SAVISQKPSRDICQRGTSLTIQCQVDSQVTMMFWYRQQPGQSLTLIATANQGSEATYESGFVIDKFPISRPNLTFSTLTVSNMSPEDSSIYLCSVEGFGGGYTFGSGTRLTVV.

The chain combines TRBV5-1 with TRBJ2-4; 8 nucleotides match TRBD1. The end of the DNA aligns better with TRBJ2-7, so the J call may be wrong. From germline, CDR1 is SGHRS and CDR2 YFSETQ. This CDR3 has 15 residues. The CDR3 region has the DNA TGCGCCAGCAGCTTCGTACAGGGGGTAGATTACGAGCAGTACTTC. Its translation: CASSFVQGVDYEQYF.

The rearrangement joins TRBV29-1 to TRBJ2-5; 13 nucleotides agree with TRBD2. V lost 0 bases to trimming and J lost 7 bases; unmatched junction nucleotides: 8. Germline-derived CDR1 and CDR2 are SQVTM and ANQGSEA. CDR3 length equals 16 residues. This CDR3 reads CSVEDSLAGGHGTQYF. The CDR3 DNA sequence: TGCAGCGTTGAAGATTCACTAGCGGGGGGGCATGGGACCCAGTACTTC.

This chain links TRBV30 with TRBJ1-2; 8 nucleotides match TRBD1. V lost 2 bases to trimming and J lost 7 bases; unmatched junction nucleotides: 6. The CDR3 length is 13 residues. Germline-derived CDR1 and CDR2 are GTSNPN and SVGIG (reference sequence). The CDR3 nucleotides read TGTGCCTGGAGTACCCTGACAGGGGCTGGCTACACCTTC. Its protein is CAWSTLTGAGYTF. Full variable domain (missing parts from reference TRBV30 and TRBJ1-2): SQTIHQWPATLVQPVGSPLSLECTVEGTSNPNLYWYRQAAGRGLQLLFYSVGIGQISSEVPQNLSASRPQDRQFILSSKKLLLSDSGFYLCAWSTLTGAGYTFGSGTRLTVV.

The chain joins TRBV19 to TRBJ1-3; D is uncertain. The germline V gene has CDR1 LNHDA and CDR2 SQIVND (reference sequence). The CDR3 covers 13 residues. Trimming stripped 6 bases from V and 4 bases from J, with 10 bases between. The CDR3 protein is CASSPSRGNTIYF. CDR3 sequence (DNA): TGTGCCAGTAGCCCCTCGAGAGGAAACACCATATATTTT.

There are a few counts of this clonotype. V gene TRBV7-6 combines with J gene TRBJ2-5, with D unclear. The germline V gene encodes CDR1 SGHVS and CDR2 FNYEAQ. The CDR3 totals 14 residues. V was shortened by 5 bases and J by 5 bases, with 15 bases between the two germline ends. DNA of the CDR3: TGTGCCAGCAGCCCGAGTTTTAGTCAGGAGACCCAGTACTTC. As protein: CASSPSFSQETQYF.

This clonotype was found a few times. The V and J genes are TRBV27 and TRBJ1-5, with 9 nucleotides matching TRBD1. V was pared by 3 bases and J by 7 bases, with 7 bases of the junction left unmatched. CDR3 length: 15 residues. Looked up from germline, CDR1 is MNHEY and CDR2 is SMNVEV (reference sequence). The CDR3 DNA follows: TGTGCCAGCAGTTTTACAGGGGGCGCAGGACAGCCCCAGCATTTT. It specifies CASSFTGGAGQPQHF.

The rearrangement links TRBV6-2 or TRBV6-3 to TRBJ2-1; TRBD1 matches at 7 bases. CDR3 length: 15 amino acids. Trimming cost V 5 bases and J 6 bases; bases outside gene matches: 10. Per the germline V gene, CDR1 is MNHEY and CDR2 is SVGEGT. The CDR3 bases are TGTGCCAGCAGTGACGGGACAGCCTCATCCAATGAGCAGTTCTTC. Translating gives CASSDGTASSNEQFF.

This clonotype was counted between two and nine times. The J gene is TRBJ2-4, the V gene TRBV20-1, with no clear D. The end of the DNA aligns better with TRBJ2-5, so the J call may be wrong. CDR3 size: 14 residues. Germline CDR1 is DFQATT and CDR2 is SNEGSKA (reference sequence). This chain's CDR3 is CSARVSIRRETQYF. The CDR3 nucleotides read TGCAGTGCTAGAGTTTCGATCAGACGAGAGACCCAGTACTTC.

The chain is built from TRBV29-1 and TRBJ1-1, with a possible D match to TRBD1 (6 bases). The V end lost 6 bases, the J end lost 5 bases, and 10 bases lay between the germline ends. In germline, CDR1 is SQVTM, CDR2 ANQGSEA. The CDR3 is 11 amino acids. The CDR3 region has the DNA TGCAGCGTAGACGGACAGACTGAAGCTTTCTTT. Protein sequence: CSVDGQTEAFF.

In nucleotides, the CDR3 is TGTGCCAGCAGTTTATCGAAGGGGGCTAGCGTTTACGAGCAGTTCTTC. Its protein is CASSLSKGASVYEQFF. The chain employs TRBV27 and TRBJ2-1, with D maybe TRBD1 (7 bases). The CDR3 consists of 16 residues. Germline V gives CDR1 MNHEY, CDR2 SMNVEV (reference sequence). Trimming took 0 bases from V and 10 from J, leaving 19 bases between them.

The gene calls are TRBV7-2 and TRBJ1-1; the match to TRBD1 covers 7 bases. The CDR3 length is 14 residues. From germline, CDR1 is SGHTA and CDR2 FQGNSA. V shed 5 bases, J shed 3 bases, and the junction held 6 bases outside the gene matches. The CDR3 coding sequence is TGTGCCAGCAGCACCATACAGGGGTACACTGAAGCTTTCTTT. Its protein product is CASSTIQGYTEAFF.

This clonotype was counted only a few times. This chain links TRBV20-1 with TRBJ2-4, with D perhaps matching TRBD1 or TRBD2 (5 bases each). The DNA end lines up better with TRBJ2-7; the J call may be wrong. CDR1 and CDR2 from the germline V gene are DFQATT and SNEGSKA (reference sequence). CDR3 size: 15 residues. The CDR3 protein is CSARDGARENYEQYF. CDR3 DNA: TGCAGTGCTAGAGACGGGGCCCGAGAGAATTACGAGCAGTACTTC.

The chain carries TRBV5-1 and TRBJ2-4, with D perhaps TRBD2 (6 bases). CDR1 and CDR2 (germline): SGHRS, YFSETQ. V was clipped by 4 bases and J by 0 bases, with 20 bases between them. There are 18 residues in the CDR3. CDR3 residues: CASSPLGGVSVAKNIQYF. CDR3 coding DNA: TGCGCCAGCAGCCCGCTCGGGGGAGTTTCCGTAGCCAAAAACATTCAGTACTTC.

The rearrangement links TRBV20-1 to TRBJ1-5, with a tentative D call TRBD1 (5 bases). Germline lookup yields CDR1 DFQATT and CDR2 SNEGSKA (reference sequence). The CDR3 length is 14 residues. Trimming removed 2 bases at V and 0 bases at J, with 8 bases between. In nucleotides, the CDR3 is TGCAGTGCTAGATTGGGGGGTAGCAATCAGCCCCAGCATTTT. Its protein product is CSARLGGSNQPQHF.

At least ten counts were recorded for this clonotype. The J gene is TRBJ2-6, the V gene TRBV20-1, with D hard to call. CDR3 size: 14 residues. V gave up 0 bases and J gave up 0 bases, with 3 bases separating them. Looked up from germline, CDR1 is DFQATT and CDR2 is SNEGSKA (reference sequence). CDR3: CSARDRSGANVLTF. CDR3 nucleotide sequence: TGCAGTGCTAGAGACCGCTCTGGGGCCAACGTCCTGACTTTC.

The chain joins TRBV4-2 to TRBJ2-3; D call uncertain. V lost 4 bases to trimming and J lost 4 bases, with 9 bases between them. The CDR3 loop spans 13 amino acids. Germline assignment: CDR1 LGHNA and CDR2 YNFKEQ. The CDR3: CASSLYNADTQYF. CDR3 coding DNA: TGTGCCAGCAGCCTCTATAACGCAGATACGCAGTATTTT.

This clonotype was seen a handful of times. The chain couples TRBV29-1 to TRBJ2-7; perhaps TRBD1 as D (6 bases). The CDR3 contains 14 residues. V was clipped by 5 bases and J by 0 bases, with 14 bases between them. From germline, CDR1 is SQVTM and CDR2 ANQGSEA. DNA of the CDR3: TGCAGCGTTTCCACTTCACAGGGCTCCTACGAGCAGTACTTC. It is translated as CSVSTSQGSYEQYF.

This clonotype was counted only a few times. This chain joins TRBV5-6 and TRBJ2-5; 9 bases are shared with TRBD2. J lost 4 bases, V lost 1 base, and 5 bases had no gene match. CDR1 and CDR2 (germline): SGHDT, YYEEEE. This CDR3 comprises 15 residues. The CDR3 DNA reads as TGTGCCAGCAGCTTGTCAGCGGGGGGTACAGAGACCCAGTACTTC. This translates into CASSLSAGGTETQYF.

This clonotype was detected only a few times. The CDR3 is CASSYRTGYEQYF. In DNA form, the CDR3 reads TGTGCCAGCAGCTATCGAACAGGTTACGAGCAGTACTTC. The chain links TRBV7-2 to TRBJ2-7; a possible D gene is TRBD1 (5 bases). The CDR3 contains 13 residues. Trimming left V 4 bases short and J 4 bases short, with 11 bases between. Per the germline V gene, CDR1 is SGHTA and CDR2 is FQGNSA.

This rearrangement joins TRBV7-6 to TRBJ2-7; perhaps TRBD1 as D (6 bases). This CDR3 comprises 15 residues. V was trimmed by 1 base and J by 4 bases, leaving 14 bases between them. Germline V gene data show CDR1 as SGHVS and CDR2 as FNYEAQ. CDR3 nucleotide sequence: TGTGCCAGCAGCTTAGGGGCAGGGGTTACTTACGAGCAGTACTTC. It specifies CASSLGAGVTYEQYF. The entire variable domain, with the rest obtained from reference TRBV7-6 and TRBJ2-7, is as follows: GAGVSQSPRYKVTKRGQDVALRCDPISGHVSLYWYRQALGQGPEFLTYFNYEAQQDKSGLPNDRFSAERPEGSISTLTIQRTEQRDSAMYRCASSLGAGVTYEQYFGPGTRLTVT.

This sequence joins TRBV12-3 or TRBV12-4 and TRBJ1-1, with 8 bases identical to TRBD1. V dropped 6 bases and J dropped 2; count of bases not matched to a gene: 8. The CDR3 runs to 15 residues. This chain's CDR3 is CASSQGGQVNTEAFF. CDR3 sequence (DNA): TGTGCCAGCAGCCAAGGGGGACAGGTTAACACTGAAGCTTTCTTT.

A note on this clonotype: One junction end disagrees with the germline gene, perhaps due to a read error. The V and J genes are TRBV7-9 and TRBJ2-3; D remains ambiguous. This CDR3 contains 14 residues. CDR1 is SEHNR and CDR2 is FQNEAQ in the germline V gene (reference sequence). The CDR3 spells CASSLGSWADSQYF. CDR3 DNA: TGTGCCAGCAGCTTGGGGTCGTGGGCAGATTCGCAGTATTTT. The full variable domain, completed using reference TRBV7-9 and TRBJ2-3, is DTGVSQNPRHKITKRGQNVTFRCDPISEHNRLYWYRQTLGQGPEFLTYFQNEAQLEKSRLLSDRFSAERPKGSFSTLEIQRTEQGDSAMYLCASSLGSWADSQYFGPGTRLTVL.

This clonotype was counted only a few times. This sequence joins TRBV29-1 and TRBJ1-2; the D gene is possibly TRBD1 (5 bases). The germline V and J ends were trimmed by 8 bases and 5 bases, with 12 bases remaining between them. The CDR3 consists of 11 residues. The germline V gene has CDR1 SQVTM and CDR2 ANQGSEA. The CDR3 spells CSLDRQYGYTF. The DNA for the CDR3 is TGCAGCCTCGATCGACAGTATGGCTACACCTTC.